This T cell receptor beta chain was retrieved from a study of cytomegalovirus exposure and HLA in healthy donors. Study as a whole: Prior work identified around 120 million unique TCR beta sequences in roughly 180 million T cells. Study-level points and caveats: Later genetic work tied a missense DCLRE1C variant to beta-chain V and J trimming.

The PCR employed 60 Vbeta primers together with 13 Jbeta primers. Some clones are missing from TCRdb's copy, which holds only in-frame ones; the method was immunoSEQ multiplex PCR. The sample contains more than 95,000 clones, about 9.4% of which appear only once. On this clone itself: Its antigen is unknown.

V gave up 4 bases and J gave up 2 bases, with 10 bases separating them. The CDR3 length is 14 residues. Germline V gives CDR1 MNHNS, CDR2 SASEGT. The clonotype comes from a man in his forties in good health and CMV-seropositive. The chain is built from TRBV6-1 and TRBJ2-3; D not resolved. Source material: PBMCs. The DNA of the CDR3 is TGTGCCAGCAGTGGACTCGGATTCACAGATACGCAGTATTTT. Translating it yields CASSGLGFTDTQYF.